A single sample gave rise to the 22 T cell receptor beta chains below, sequenced in a study of immune heterogeneity within non-small cell lung tumors. The TCR beta CDR3 region underwent multiplex PCR amplification with 32 V and 13 J primers. In TCRdb, the multiplex PCR reads were re-called with MiXCR into one record per CDR3 protein. Here the sample spans over 14,000 distinct CDR3 sequences, about 31% being singletons. Template input, which was bulk tumor genomic DNA, totaled approximately 600 ng per sample. During surgery, each primary tumor gave multiple biopsies spaced as far apart as possible. The study cohort was described as untreated, and its members had newly diagnosed non-small cell lung cancer. They went on to have curative surgery. The sample comprised lung tumor tissue. These receptors all stem from a woman aged 45-65 years with non-small cell lung cancer.

This clonotype occurred many times. The rearrangement links TRBV6-1 to TRBJ1-5, with a weak D call TRBD1 (6 bases). In germline, CDR1 is MNHNS, CDR2 SASEGT. The V and J ends lost 9 bases and 3 bases respectively, with 15 bases between them. This CDR3 has 14 amino acids. CDR3 amino acids: CASEQGGYNQPQHF. In DNA, the CDR3 is TGTGCCAGTGAACAGGGTGGGTACAATCAGCCCCAGCATTTT.

Ten or more counts support this clonotype. The chain couples TRBV28 to TRBJ2-1; the match to TRBD2 covers 12 bases. V lost 4 bases, J lost 6 bases, and 10 bases stayed unmatched. The CDR3 runs to 17 residues. CDR1 MDHEN and CDR2 SYDVKM come from the germline V gene. CDR3 region: CASSSPRLAGARNEQFF. CDR3 coding DNA: TGTGCCAGCAGTTCCCCCCGACTAGCGGGAGCTCGCAATGAGCAGTTCTTC.

This clonotype is labeled as medium-sized. This chain connects TRBV20-1 to TRBJ2-7, with D possibly being TRBD1 (6 bases). CDR3 size: 12 residues. V shed 7 bases and J shed 1 base, with 11 bases lying between them. Germline CDR1 DFQATT, CDR2 SNEGSKA (reference sequence). CDR3 sequence: CSGTGRSYEQYF. The CDR3 DNA sequence: TGCAGTGGAACAGGGAGATCCTACGAGCAGTACTTC.

This clonotype rates as medium-sized. The chain uses TRBV28 and TRBJ2-7; TRBD1 agrees at 10 bases. V lost 1 base and J lost 4; bases outside the gene matches: 13. Germline V lookup: CDR1 MDHEN, CDR2 SYDVKM. The CDR3 has 18 amino acids. Written as DNA, the CDR3 is TGTGCCAGCAGTTTATTCAGGACCGGGACAGGGGACCCTTACGAGCAGTACTTC. Protein: CASSLFRTGTGDPYEQYF.

The chain has TRBV12-3 or TRBV12-4 and TRBJ2-3; TRBD2 matches 12 bases. The CDR3 length is 18 residues. With 5 bases clipped from V and 6 bases from J, the junction kept 15 bases outside the gene matches. This CDR3 is CASSVVLMTSGGGDTQYF. For the CDR3, the DNA is TGTGCCAGCAGTGTAGTATTAATGACTAGCGGGGGAGGTGATACGCAGTATTTT.

This clonotype was counted at least ten times. CDR3 nucleotides: TGTGCCAGTATCCGGGACAGCAATCAGCCCCAGCATTTT. This codes for CASIRDSNQPQHF. The chain has TRBV28 and TRBJ1-5, with a possible D match to TRBD1 (5 bases). Germline V gene data show CDR1 as MDHEN and CDR2 as SYDVKM. Deletions cut 9 bases from V and 1 base from J, with 10 bases between. This CDR3 region has 13 residues.

This clonotype was detected ten times or more. V usage is TRBV7-2 and J usage is TRBJ1-5; D call uncertain. Per the germline V gene, CDR1 is SGHTA and CDR2 is FQGNSA. The CDR3 has 15 residues. The V gene lost 1 base and the J gene lost 2 bases, with 9 bases spanning the gap. CDR3 sequence reads: CASSLDERRNQPQHF. CDR3 coding DNA: TGTGCCAGCAGCTTAGACGAAAGGCGCAATCAGCCCCAGCATTTT.

This clonotype was observed a handful of times. The rearrangement uses TRBV7-3 and TRBJ2-7, with no clear D. The CDR3 is 13 residues long. Germline V gives CDR1 SGHTA, CDR2 FQGTGA. V lost 6 bases to trimming and J lost 2 bases, with 11 bases between them. CDR3 nucleotides: TGTGCCAGCAGTCAAGAGCCTGCCTACGAGCAGTACTTC. It specifies CASSQEPAYEQYF. Drawing the rest from reference TRBV7-3 and TRBJ2-7, the complete variable domain is GAGVSQTPSNKVTEKGKYVELRCDPISGHTALYWYRQSLGQGPEFLIYFQGTGAADDSGLPNDRFFAVRPEGSVSTLKIQRTERGDSAVYLCASSQEPAYEQYFGPGTRLTVT.

This clonotype has at least ten counts. The V call is TRBV19, the J call TRBJ2-5, with D hard to call. Germline V gene sequence: CDR1 LNHDA, CDR2 SQIVND (reference sequence). V was trimmed by 5 bases and J by 5 bases, leaving 18 bases between them. The CDR3 runs to 15 residues. CDR3 coding DNA: TGTGCCAGTAGTTACCCCTCGTCGGGTCAGGAGACCCAGTACTTC. Residues: CASSYPSSGQETQYF.

This chain joins TRBV5-4 and TRBJ2-1; the match to TRBD1 covers 7 bases. The J segment lost 8 bases and the V segment lost 4 bases, leaving 15 bases of the junction unmatched. This CDR3 has 16 amino acids. Germline V CDR1 and CDR2: SGHNT, YYREEE (reference sequence). The CDR3 region has the DNA TGTGCCAGCAGCCCCGGGGTAGGGGGCAAAGGTTATGAGCAGTTCTTC. Translation: CASSPGVGGKGYEQFF.

This clonotype is termed medium-sized. The chain carries TRBV27 and TRBJ2-7; 8 bases align to TRBD2. After removal of 7 bases from V and 2 bases from J, the junction contained 7 bases not matched to a gene. The V gene's germline CDR1 is MNHEY and CDR2 SMNVEV (reference sequence). The CDR3 loop spans 14 amino acids. The DNA for the CDR3 is TGTGCCAGCAAGAAGGCGGGAGGCCCCTACGAGCAGTACTTC. Protein product: CASKKAGGPYEQYF.

Sample share makes this clonotype medium-sized. The V call is TRBV20-1, the J call TRBJ2-2; no definite D call. From germline, CDR1 is DFQATT and CDR2 SNEGSKA (reference sequence). This CDR3 is built from 13 residues. V was pared by 0 bases and J by 5 bases, with 7 bases between. The CDR3 reads CSARDTETGELFF. Written as DNA, the CDR3 is TGCAGTGCTAGAGATACGGAGACCGGGGAGCTGTTTTTT.

About this clonotype itself: This sequence may be a read error, since a much larger clone differs from it by one base. The chain uses TRBV15 and TRBJ2-6, with D possibly called TRBD1 or TRBD2 (5 bases each). Germline CDR1 LNHNV, CDR2 YYDKDF (reference sequence). The CDR3 totals 15 residues. The V end lost 3 bases, the J end lost 3 bases, and 9 bases lay between the germline ends. The CDR3 is CATSRGVFGANVLTF. The CDR3 nucleotides are TGTGCCACCAGCAGGGGGGTCTTTGGGGCCAACGTCCTGACTTTC. The variable domain in full, with the rest retrieved from reference TRBV15 and TRBJ2-6, is DAMVIQNPRYQVTQFGKPVTLSCSQTLNHNVMYWYQQKSSQAPKLLFHYYDKDFNNEADTPDNFQSRRPNTSFCFLDIRSPGLGDTAMYLCATSRGVFGANVLTFGAGSRLTVL.

Ten or more counts support this clonotype. This chain links TRBV12-3 or TRBV12-4 with TRBJ1-2; no clear D gene. Between the trimmed V and J ends, which lost 6 bases and 3 bases, there was a span of 14 bases. The CDR3 is 14 amino acids. The CDR3 sequence: CASSLGSSDYGYTF. The CDR3 DNA reads as TGTGCCAGCAGCCTAGGGAGTTCCGACTATGGCTACACCTTC.

The rearrangement uses TRBV28 and TRBJ2-3; D might be TRBD2 (6 bases). CDR1 and CDR2 from the germline V gene are MDHEN and SYDVKM. This CDR3 has 14 amino acids. V was trimmed by 5 bases and J by 4 bases, leaving 13 bases between them. For the CDR3, the DNA is TGTGCCAGCAGTCCTCGCGGGGCCTCAGATACGCAGTATTTT. Translation gives CASSPRGASDTQYF.

This clonotype was recorded many times. This chain joins TRBV7-9 and TRBJ1-2, with TRBD1 as a possible D gene (6 bases). From germline, CDR1 is SEHNR and CDR2 FQNEAQ (reference sequence). Trimming took 3 bases from V and 4 from J, leaving 12 bases between them. The CDR3 consists of 14 residues. CDR3 sequence reads: CASSLGGARYGYTF. The CDR3 nucleotides read TGTGCCAGCAGCTTGGGGGGGGCCCGCTATGGCTACACCTTC.

This chain connects TRBV6-5 to TRBJ2-3; D possibly corresponds to TRBD2 (5 bases). V was pared by 2 bases and J by 1 base, with 10 bases between. The CDR3 consists of 15 residues. Germline CDR1 and CDR2: MNHEY and SVGAGI. CDR3 in DNA: TGTGCCAGCAGTTACCGAGGGTCTGGCACAGATACGCAGTATTTT. This encodes CASSYRGSGTDTQYF.

The sample holds a few counts of this clonotype. The genes are TRBV19 and TRBJ1-1; D gene ambiguous. V was cut by 0 bases and J by 1 base, with 3 bases left in between. In germline, CDR1 is LNHDA, CDR2 SQIVND (reference sequence). CDR3 length: 13 amino acids. CDR3 coding DNA: TGTGCCAGTAGTATAGAAGCGAACACTGAAGCTTTCTTT. This translates into CASSIEANTEAFF. Looking up the rest from reference TRBV19 and TRBJ1-1 gives the full variable domain: DGGITQSPKYLFRKEGQNVTLSCEQNLNHDAMYWYRQDPGQGLRLIYYSQIVNDFQKGDIAEGYSVSREKKESFPLTVTSAQKNPTAFYLCASSIEANTEAFFGQGTRLTVV.

V and J are TRBV3-1 and TRBJ1-1; 7 bases agree with TRBD1. With V trimmed by 2 bases and J by 4 bases, 4 bases remained unmatched. Germline CDR1 and CDR2: LGHDT and YNNKEL (reference sequence). This CDR3 spans 14 amino acids. The CDR3 DNA reads TGTGCCAGCAGCCAAAACAGGGGAACCACTGAAGCTTTCTTT. Translation: CASSQNRGTTEAFF.

This clonotype was counted at least ten times. This sequence joins TRBV20-1 and TRBJ2-4; TRBD1 might be the D (6 bases). The CDR3 is 14 amino acids. The V end lost 2 bases, the J end lost 7 bases, and 15 bases lay between the germline ends. Germline-derived CDR1 and CDR2 are DFQATT and SNEGSKA (reference sequence). This chain's CDR3 is CSARRTEIGNIQYF. For the CDR3, the DNA is TGCAGTGCTAGAAGGACAGAGATTGGGAACATTCAGTACTTC.

This clonotype ranks as medium-sized. The CDR3 loop reads CASRHQAAGGGEQFF. DNA for the CDR3: TGTGCCAGCAGACACCAGGCGGCAGGGGGAGGTGAGCAGTTCTTC. The V and J genes are TRBV6-1 and TRBJ2-1, with D possibly being TRBD1 (7 bases). The CDR3 consists of 15 residues. CDR1 and CDR2 from the germline V gene are MNHNS and SASEGT. With 6 bases removed from V and 9 bases from J, the gap between germline ends came to 21 bases.

This rearrangement joins TRBV6-1 to TRBJ1-5; TRBD1 is a possible D gene (5 bases). This CDR3 region has 13 residues. V lost 5 bases and J 7 bases, leaving 12 bases between the germline ends. Germline V gene lookup returns CDR1 MNHNS and CDR2 SASEGT. This chain's CDR3 is CASSSRGEQPQHF. CDR3 bases: TGTGCCAGCAGTTCTAGGGGAGAGCAGCCCCAGCATTTT.